A selection of T cell receptor beta chains follows, all from one sample in a study of blood T cell repertoires in COVID-19. The method was immunoSEQ multiplex PCR; TCRdb's version includes in-frame clones alone and lacks a portion of them. Of 28,000 or so clones in the sample, just over 85% were seen once. Sequencing was carried out using peripheral blood. The source is a woman between 50 and 59 years old with active COVID-19. The CDR3 runs from the conserved cysteine through the conserved F or W. Fields, in order: clone size, D gene, V gene, J gene, CDR3 protein, CDR3 DNA. D genes are given only for firm matches. The listing skips clone size in some rows; elsewhere it reads once, few, many or a size class.

>-|-|TRBV21-1|TRBJ2-1
CASRKENIGLAGGLTYNEQFF
TGTGCCAGCAGAAAAGAGAATATAGGACTAGCGGGAGGGCTTACCTACAATGAGCAGTTCTTC
>-|TRBD1|TRBV28|TRBJ2-7
CASSLVQGESYEQYF
TGTGCCAGCAGTTTAGTACAGGGGGAATCTTACGAGCAGTACTTC
>-|-|TRBV7-9|TRBJ1-1
CASSIDMNTEAFF
TGTGCCAGCAGCATAGACATGAACACTGAAGCTTTCTTT
>-|TRBD2|TRBV27|TRBJ2-1
CASSLTSGIYNEQFF
TGTGCCAGCAGTTTAACTAGCGGGATATACAATGAGCAGTTCTTC
>-|TRBD1|TRBV2|TRBJ1-5
CASRGQGAGQPQHF
TGTGCCAGCAGGGGACAGGGGGCAGGTCAGCCCCAGCATTTT
>once|-|TRBV11-3|TRBJ2-3
CASSLDRGTADTQYF
TGTGCCAGCAGCTTAGATCGGGGGACAGCAGATACGCAGTATTTT
>-|-|TRBV27|TRBJ2-5
CASSLVGLAGTQYF
TGTGCCAGCAGTTTGGTTGGACTGGCAGGGACCCAGTACTTC
>-|TRBD2|TRBV6-6|TRBJ2-1
CASAGTSGRRDEQFF
TGTGCCAGCGCCGGGACTAGCGGGAGAAGAGATGAGCAGTTCTTC
>-|-|TRBV18|TRBJ1-1
CASSPQGAGTNTEAFF
TGTGCCAGCTCACCACAAGGGGCCGGAACGAACACTGAAGCTTTCTTT
>-|-|TRBV3-1/TRBV3-2|TRBJ2-3
CASSQAGRTDTQYF
TGTGCCAGCAGCCAGGCGGGTCGCACAGATACGCAGTATTTT
>-|-|TRBV3-1/TRBV3-2|TRBJ2-1
CASSQDQDYYNEQFF
TGTGCCAGCAGCCAAGATCAGGACTACTACAATGAGCAGTTCTTC
>-|TRBD1|TRBV5-1|TRBJ1-2
CASSSGQGIYGYTF
TGCGCCAGCAGCTCGGGACAGGGAATCTATGGCTACACCTTC
>-|TRBD1|TRBV6-6|TRBJ1-1
CASSSTGARNTEAFF
TGTGCCAGCAGTTCGACAGGGGCCCGGAACACTGAAGCTTTCTTT
>-|-|TRBV28|TRBJ1-2
CASSNYPGYTF
TGTGCCAGCAGTAACTACCCGGGCTACACCTTC
>-|TRBD2|TRBV2|TRBJ2-1
CASSGDSGRTSYNEQFF
TGTGCCAGCAGCGGGGATAGCGGGAGGACCTCCTACAATGAGCAGTTCTTC
>-|TRBD2|TRBV5-1|TRBJ2-1
CASSWTSGASYNEQFF
TGCGCCAGCAGCTGGACTAGCGGGGCCTCCTACAATGAGCAGTTCTTC
>-|TRBD2|TRBV9|TRBJ2-1
CASSVREGTYNEQFF
TGTGCCAGCAGCGTAAGGGAGGGTACCTACAATGAGCAGTTCTTC
>few|TRBD1|TRBV24-1|TRBJ2-7
CATSDSPYRGPREQYF
TGTGCCACCAGTGATTCTCCCTACAGGGGGCCGAGGGAGCAGTACTTC
>-|-|TRBV24-1|TRBJ2-2
CATGGPRDTGELFF
TGTGCCACCGGGGGCCCTCGCGACACCGGGGAGCTGTTTTTT
>-|TRBD2|TRBV7-8|TRBJ2-5
CASSLAGGPRETQYF
TGTGCCAGCAGCCTAGCGGGAGGGCCGAGAGAGACCCAGTACTTC
>-|TRBD1|TRBV19|TRBJ1-1
CASSFWTGGEETEAFF
TGTGCCAGTTCGTTTTGGACAGGGGGCGAGGAAACTGAAGCTTTCTTT
>-|-|TRBV24-1|TRBJ2-3
CATSDFQGITDTQYF
TGTGCCACCAGTGATTTTCAGGGTATTACAGATACGCAGTATTTT